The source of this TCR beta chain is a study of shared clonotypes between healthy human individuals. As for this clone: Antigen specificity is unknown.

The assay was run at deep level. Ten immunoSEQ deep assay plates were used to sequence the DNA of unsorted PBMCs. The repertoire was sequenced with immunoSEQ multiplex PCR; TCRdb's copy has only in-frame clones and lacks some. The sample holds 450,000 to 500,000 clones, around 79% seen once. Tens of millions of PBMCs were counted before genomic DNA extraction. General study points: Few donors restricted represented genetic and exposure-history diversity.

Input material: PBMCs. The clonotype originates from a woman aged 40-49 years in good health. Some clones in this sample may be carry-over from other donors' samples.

The CDR3 loop is CASSRTVTGNTIYF. The CDR3 DNA is TGTGCCAGCAGCCGGACAGTAACTGGAAACACCATATATTTT. The chain employs TRBV7-9 and TRBJ1-3, with D perhaps TRBD1 (6 bases). This CDR3 region has 14 residues. V was pared by 5 bases and J by 2 bases, with 10 bases between. Per germline, CDR1 SEHNR and CDR2 FQNEAQ (reference sequence). Combining the CDR3 with reference TRBV7-9 and TRBJ1-3 gives the whole variable domain DTGVSQNPRHKITKRGQNVTFRCDPISEHNRLYWYRQTLGQGPEFLTYFQNEAQLEKSRLLSDRFSAERPKGSFSTLEIQRTEQGDSAMYLCASSRTVTGNTIYFGEGSWLTVV.